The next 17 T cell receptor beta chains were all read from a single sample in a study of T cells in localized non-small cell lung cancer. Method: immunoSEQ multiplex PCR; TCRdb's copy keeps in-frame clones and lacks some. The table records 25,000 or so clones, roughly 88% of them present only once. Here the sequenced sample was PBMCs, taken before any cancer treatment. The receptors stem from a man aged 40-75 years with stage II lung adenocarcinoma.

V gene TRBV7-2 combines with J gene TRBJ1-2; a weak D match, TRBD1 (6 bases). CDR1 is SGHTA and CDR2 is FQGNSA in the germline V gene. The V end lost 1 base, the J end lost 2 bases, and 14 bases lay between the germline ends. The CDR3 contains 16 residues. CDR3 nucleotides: TGTGCCAGCAGCTTAGGCTCTACAGGGAACAACTATGGCTACACCTTC. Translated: CASSLGSTGNNYGYTF.

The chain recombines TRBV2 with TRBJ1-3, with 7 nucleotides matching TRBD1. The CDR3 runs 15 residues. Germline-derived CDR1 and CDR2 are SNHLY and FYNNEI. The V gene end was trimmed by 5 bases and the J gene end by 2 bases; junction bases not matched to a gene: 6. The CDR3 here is CASSREGAPGNTIYF. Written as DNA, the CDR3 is TGTGCCAGCAGTCGGGAGGGGGCGCCTGGAAACACCATATATTTT.

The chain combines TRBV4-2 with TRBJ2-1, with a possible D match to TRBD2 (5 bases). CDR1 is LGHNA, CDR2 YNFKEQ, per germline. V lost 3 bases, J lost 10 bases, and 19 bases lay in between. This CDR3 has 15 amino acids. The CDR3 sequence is CASSQSRDSYVEQFF. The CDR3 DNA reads TGTGCCAGCAGCCAGAGCCGGGATTCTTACGTGGAGCAGTTCTTC.

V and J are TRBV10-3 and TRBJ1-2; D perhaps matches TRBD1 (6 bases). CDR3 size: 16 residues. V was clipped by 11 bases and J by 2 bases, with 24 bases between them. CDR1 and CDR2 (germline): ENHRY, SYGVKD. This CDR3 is CAAAEMAGEWNYGYTF. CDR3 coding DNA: TGTGCCGCCGCCGAAATGGCAGGGGAATGGAACTATGGCTACACCTTC.

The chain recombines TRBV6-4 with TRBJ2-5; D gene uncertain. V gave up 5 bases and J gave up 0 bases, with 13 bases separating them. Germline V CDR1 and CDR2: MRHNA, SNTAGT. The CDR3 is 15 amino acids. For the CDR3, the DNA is TGTGCCAGCAGTTCTGGGGTCGGTCACCAAGAGACCCAGTACTTC. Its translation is CASSSGVGHQETQYF.

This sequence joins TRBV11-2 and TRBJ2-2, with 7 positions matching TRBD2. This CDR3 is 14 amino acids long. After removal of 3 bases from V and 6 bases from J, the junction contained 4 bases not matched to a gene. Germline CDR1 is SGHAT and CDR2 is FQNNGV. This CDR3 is CASSFGGRAGELFF. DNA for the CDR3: TGTGCCAGCAGCTTTGGCGGGAGAGCCGGGGAGCTGTTTTTT.

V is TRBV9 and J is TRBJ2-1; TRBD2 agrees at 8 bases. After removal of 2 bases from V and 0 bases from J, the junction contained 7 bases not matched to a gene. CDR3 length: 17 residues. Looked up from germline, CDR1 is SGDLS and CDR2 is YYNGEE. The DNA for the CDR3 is TGTGCCAGCAGCGTTGGGACTAGGGGGAGCTCCTACAATGAGCAGTTCTTC. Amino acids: CASSVGTRGSSYNEQFF.

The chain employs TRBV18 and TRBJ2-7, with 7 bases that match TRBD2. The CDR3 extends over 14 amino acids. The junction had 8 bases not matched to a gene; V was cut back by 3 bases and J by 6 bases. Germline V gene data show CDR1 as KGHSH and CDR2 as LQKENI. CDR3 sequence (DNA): TGTGCCAGCTCACCCCCGACTAGCCTCGGCGAGCAGTACTTC. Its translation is CASSPPTSLGEQYF. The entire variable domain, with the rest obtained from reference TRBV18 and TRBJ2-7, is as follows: NAGVMQNPRHLVRRRGQEARLRCSPMKGHSHVYWYRQLPEEGLKFMVYLQKENIIDESGMPKERFSAEFPKEGPSILRIQQVVRGDSAAYFCASSPPTSLGEQYFGPGTRLTVT.

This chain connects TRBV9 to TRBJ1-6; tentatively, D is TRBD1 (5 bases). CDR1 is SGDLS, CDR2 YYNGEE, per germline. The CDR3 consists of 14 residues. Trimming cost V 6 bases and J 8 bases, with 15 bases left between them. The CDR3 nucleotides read TGTGCCAGCACCCGGGGGGGTGGTGATTCACCCCTCCACTTT. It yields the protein CASTRGGGDSPLHF.

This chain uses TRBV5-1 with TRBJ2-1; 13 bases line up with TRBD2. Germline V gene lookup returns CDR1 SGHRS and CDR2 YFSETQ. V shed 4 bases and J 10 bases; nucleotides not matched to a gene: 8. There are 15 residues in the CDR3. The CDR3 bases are TGCGCCAGCAGCCCCACTAGCGGGGGGGCCCAAGAGCAGTTCTTC. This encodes CASSPTSGGAQEQFF.

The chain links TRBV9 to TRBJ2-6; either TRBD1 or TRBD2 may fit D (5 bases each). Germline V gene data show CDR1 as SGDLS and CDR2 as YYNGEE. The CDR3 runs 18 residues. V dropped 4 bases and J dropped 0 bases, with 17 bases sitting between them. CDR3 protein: CASSPDRDVYSGANVLTF. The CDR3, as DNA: TGTGCCAGCAGCCCGGATCGGGACGTATACTCTGGGGCCAACGTCCTGACTTTC.

CDR3 sequence (DNA): TGTGCCAGTAGGGACAGGGGTGGGACTGAAGCTTTCTTT. Its translation is CASRDRGGTEAFF. The chain recombines TRBV19 with TRBJ1-1; 9 bases fit TRBD1. Germline assignment: CDR1 LNHDA and CDR2 SQIVND (reference sequence). V lost 6 bases to trimming and J lost 5 bases; unmatched junction nucleotides: 4. There are 13 residues in the CDR3.

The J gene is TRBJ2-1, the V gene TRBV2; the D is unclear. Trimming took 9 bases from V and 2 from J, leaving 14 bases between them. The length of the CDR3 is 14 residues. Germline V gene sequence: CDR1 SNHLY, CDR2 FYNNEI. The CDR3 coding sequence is TGTGCCAGTCGACTCCCTGAGCCCTACAATGAGCAGTTCTTC. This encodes CASRLPEPYNEQFF. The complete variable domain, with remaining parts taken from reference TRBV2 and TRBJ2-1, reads EPEVTQTPSHQVTQMGQEVILRCVPISNHLYFYWYRQILGQKVEFLVSFYNNEISEKSEIFDDQFSVERPDGSNFTLKIRSTKLEDSAMYFCASRLPEPYNEQFFGPGTRLTVL.

The CDR3 is CASSLAGTMTYEQYF. The CDR3 DNA is TGTGCCAGCAGTTTGGCCGGGACAATGACCTACGAGCAGTACTTC. The V and J genes are TRBV27 and TRBJ2-7; a possible D gene is TRBD1 (6 bases). Germline CDR1 MNHEY, CDR2 SMNVEV (reference sequence). This CDR3 has 15 residues. The germline V and J ends were trimmed by 3 bases and 2 bases, with 14 bases remaining between them.

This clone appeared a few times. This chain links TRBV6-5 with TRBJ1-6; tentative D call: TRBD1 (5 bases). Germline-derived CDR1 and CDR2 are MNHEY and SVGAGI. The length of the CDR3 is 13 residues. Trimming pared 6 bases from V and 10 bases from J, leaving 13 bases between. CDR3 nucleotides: TGTGCCAGCAGGCCCAGGGAGTCCTCACCCCTCCACTTT. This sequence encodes CASRPRESSPLHF.

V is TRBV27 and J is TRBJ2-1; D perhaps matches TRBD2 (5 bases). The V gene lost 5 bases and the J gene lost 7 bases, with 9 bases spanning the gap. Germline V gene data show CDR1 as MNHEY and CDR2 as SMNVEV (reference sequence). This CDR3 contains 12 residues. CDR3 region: CASSTKRNEQFF. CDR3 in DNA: TGTGCCAGCAGTACCAAGCGGAATGAGCAGTTCTTC.

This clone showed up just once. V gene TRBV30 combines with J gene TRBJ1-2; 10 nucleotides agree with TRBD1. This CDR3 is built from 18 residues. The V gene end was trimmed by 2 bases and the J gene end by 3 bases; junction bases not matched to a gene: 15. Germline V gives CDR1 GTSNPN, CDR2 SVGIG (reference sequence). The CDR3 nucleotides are TGTGCCTGGAGTTCCGGGACAGGGGCACCCCTTCAAGACTATGGCTACACCTTC. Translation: CAWSSGTGAPLQDYGYTF.